The rows below give T cell receptor beta chains drawn from one sample of a study of monozygotic twins with inflammatory bowel disease. From its re-call of the 5' RACE reads, TCRdb lists each CDR3 protein once, without DNA. The sample includes 150,000 to 200,000 distinct CDR3 sequences. The sample was blood. These TCRs come from a human donor with ulcerative colitis or Crohn's disease, or a healthy co-twin of an affected twin (not recorded which). The CDR3 runs from the conserved cysteine through the conserved F or W.

j_call v_call cdr3_aa
TRBJ2-1 TRBV7-2 CASSLVGGGNEQFF
TRBJ2-1 TRBV15 CATSRDLGVDRNEQFF
TRBJ1-4 TRBV9 CASSVGTGRTNEKLFF
TRBJ2-1 TRBV7-3 CASSLQTGGEQFF
TRBJ2-1 TRBV14 CASSQGWGLRGEQFF
TRBJ2-1 TRBV29-1 CSVVVRTGHNEQFF
TRBJ1-5 TRBV6-1 CASKGQGVNQPQHF
TRBJ2-1 TRBV5-1 CASGTSGSLSYNEQFF
TRBJ2-3 TRBV7-2 CASSRPPGTTDTQYF
TRBJ1-6 TRBV5-8 CASSLVRGSPLHF
TRBJ2-2 TRBV29-1 CSVGGGTSRSTGELFF
TRBJ2-3 TRBV20-1 CSARERGQGTQYF
TRBJ2-1 TRBV24-1 CATSDPGTGVNEQFF
TRBJ1-6 TRBV10-3 CANAAYAGTPLHF
TRBJ2-7 TRBV7-9 CASSLSGIYEQYF
TRBJ2-1 TRBV6-5 CASSYSTERSSYNEQFF
TRBJ1-5 TRBV12-3/TRBV12-4 CASSLGAHGSNQPQHF
TRBJ2-3 TRBV20-1 CSARESTAWVWDTQYF
TRBJ1-1 TRBV18 CASSLDRDEAFF
TRBJ2-3 TRBV20-1 CSADGTSGATTDTQYF
TRBJ1-1 TRBV10-3 CAIRQTDRIDTEAFF
TRBJ2-7 TRBV6-2/TRBV6-3 CASSFGRGPYEQYF
TRBJ2-3 TRBV7-2 CASSPMGSTDTQYF
TRBJ1-1 TRBV20-1 CSALGQGNTEAFF
TRBJ2-7 TRBV3-1 CASSEGLAGEQYF
TRBJ1-4 TRBV20-1 CSAGSHPDERLFF
TRBJ2-5 TRBV12-3/TRBV12-4 CASGKGTAGETQYF
TRBJ2-1 TRBV7-6 CASSSGGVEQFF
TRBJ1-2 TRBV20-1 CSGSEPQRHGYTF
TRBJ2-2 TRBV4-2 CASSLTSDANTGELFF
TRBJ1-6 TRBV20-1 CSARDFGAGIGTGGGQNSPLHF
TRBJ1-2 TRBV19 CASNPGQALYGYTF
TRBJ2-5 TRBV4-3 CASSQAVTETQYF
TRBJ2-5 TRBV7-6 CASSPRDDQETQYF
TRBJ2-5 TRBV5-1 CASSLGNQLSGRETQYF
TRBJ1-4 TRBV11-2 CASSLSGGLEEKLFF
TRBJ1-1 TRBV19 CASSIFGANTEAFF
TRBJ1-1 TRBV19 CASSKGQGASGTEAFF
TRBJ2-7 TRBV4-3 CASSLRQGLAYEQYF
TRBJ2-6 TRBV9 CASSADGTGANVLTF
TRBJ2-3 TRBV5-4 CASSPGTGGLLTDTQYF
TRBJ2-7 TRBV6-1 CASSEGASGSEQYF
TRBJ1-6 TRBV30 CAWSADRGGSPLHF
TRBJ2-7 TRBV20-1 CSASSISGAPSYEQYF
TRBJ2-7 TRBV5-5 CASSPPGQGGEQYF
TRBJ2-3 TRBV4-1 CASSQERTTLESDTQYF
TRBJ1-1 TRBV5-1 CASSLAGAYTEAFF
TRBJ2-2 TRBV7-3 CASSLLHLSGPGELFF
TRBJ2-2 TRBV7-9 CASSPPRGTGELFF
TRBJ2-1 TRBV2 CASSKANEQFF
TRBJ1-2 TRBV12-3/TRBV12-4 CASSLPRADGYTF
TRBJ2-5 TRBV4-3 CASSRDRRGSETQYF
TRBJ1-1 TRBV20-1 CSVRDRLNTEAFF
TRBJ2-3 TRBV5-4 CASSPAIGLGRDTQYF
TRBJ1-1 TRBV20-1 CSARDRHGAGGLRDTEAFF
TRBJ1-2 TRBV6-6 CASSYSDRSKGYTF
TRBJ2-1 TRBV7-3 CASSLLAGASYNEQFF
TRBJ2-7 TRBV30 CAWRASGPTYEQYF
TRBJ1-5 TRBV28 CASSPTEGTQNQPQHF
TRBJ2-5 TRBV6-6 CASSYRFLETQYF